A selection of T cell receptor beta chains follows, all from one sample in a study of shared clonotypes between healthy human individuals. This table comes from immunoSEQ multiplex PCR, and its TCRdb copy is limited to in-frame clones, with some not included. The table includes about 480,000 clones, roughly 85% detected once. The specimen sequenced was PBMCs. Receptors originate from a middle-aged woman in good health. Some clones in this sample may be carry-over from other donors' samples. Both conserved end residues are part of each CDR3. Each record gives: clone size, V gene, J gene, D gene, CDR3 DNA, CDR3 protein. A D gene is named only where the DNA matches it firmly. Only part of the rows carry a size: once, few, many, or a class if the clone is expanded.

clone_size: -; v_call: TRBV11-1; j_call: TRBJ2-2; d_call: TRBD1; cdr3_nt: TGTGCCAGCAGCTTAGCGAGCAGGGGGAGCACCGGGGAGCTGTTTTTT; cdr3_aa: CASSLASRGSTGELFF
clone_size: -; v_call: TRBV6-1; j_call: TRBJ2-3; d_call: TRBD2; cdr3_nt: TGTGCCAGTAGCTGGGCGGGAGGCACAGATACGCAGTATTTT; cdr3_aa: CASSWAGGTDTQYF
clone_size: -; v_call: TRBV6-1; j_call: TRBJ1-5; d_call: -; cdr3_nt: TGTGCCAGCAGTGGGGGGCAGGGCCCCTATAGCAATCAGCCCCAGCATTTT; cdr3_aa: CASSGGQGPYSNQPQHF
clone_size: -; v_call: TRBV10-2; j_call: TRBJ2-3; d_call: -; cdr3_nt: TGCGCCAGCAGTCTGTTTGGGGGGACAGATACGCAGTATTTT; cdr3_aa: CASSLFGGTDTQYF
clone_size: -; v_call: TRBV7-9; j_call: TRBJ2-7; d_call: -; cdr3_nt: TGCGCCAGCAGCCAAGATTGGGGCGTCGAGCAGTACTTC; cdr3_aa: CASSQDWGVEQYF
clone_size: -; v_call: TRBV5-1; j_call: TRBJ1-1; d_call: -; cdr3_nt: TGCGCCAGCCATGGGGGTGTTTTAAACACTGAAGCTTTCTTT; cdr3_aa: CASHGGVLNTEAFF
clone_size: -; v_call: TRBV2; j_call: TRBJ2-5; d_call: -; cdr3_nt: TGTGCCAGCAGTGAAGAGGGGGGACAGAAAGAGACCCAGTACTTC; cdr3_aa: CASSEEGGQKETQYF
clone_size: -; v_call: TRBV28; j_call: TRBJ2-2; d_call: -; cdr3_nt: TGTGCCAGTAGACGAGGTCTTCGGCCCTCCGGGGAGCTGTTTTTT; cdr3_aa: CASRRGLRPSGELFF
clone_size: -; v_call: TRBV4-1; j_call: TRBJ2-3; d_call: -; cdr3_nt: TGCGCCAGCAGCCAAGTGGGGGGATTGGGTACGCAGTATTTT; cdr3_aa: CASSQVGGLGTQYF
clone_size: -; v_call: TRBV27; j_call: TRBJ2-7; d_call: TRBD2; cdr3_nt: TGTGCCAGCAGTTCCCCCCTAGCGGGAGGCCGCCGGGGGCAGTACTTC; cdr3_aa: CASSSPLAGGRRGQYF
clone_size: -; v_call: TRBV5-4; j_call: TRBJ2-2; d_call: -; cdr3_nt: TGTGCCAGCAGCTTCCGAGGCGGATGGGACACCGGGGAGCTGTTTTTT; cdr3_aa: CASSFRGGWDTGELFF
clone_size: -; v_call: TRBV19; j_call: TRBJ1-2; d_call: TRBD1; cdr3_nt: TGTGCCAGTAATTCTAACAGGGGCTACTATGGCTACACCTTC; cdr3_aa: CASNSNRGYYGYTF
clone_size: -; v_call: TRBV5-4; j_call: TRBJ2-7; d_call: TRBD1; cdr3_nt: TGTGCCAGCAGCGGAAACAGGGGGCGCGAGCAGTACTTC; cdr3_aa: CASSGNRGREQYF
clone_size: -; v_call: TRBV10-2; j_call: TRBJ2-1; d_call: TRBD2; cdr3_nt: TGCGCCACCCTTCGACTAGCCTCCTACAATGAGCAGTTCTTC; cdr3_aa: CATLRLASYNEQFF
clone_size: -; v_call: TRBV5-1; j_call: TRBJ1-1; d_call: -; cdr3_nt: TGCGCCAGCAGCTTGGGGGGCGGGAACACTGAAGCTTTCTTT; cdr3_aa: CASSLGGGNTEAFF
clone_size: -; v_call: TRBV18; j_call: TRBJ2-7; d_call: -; cdr3_nt: TGTGCCAGCTCATCAGGATGGACCTACGAGCAGTACTTC; cdr3_aa: CASSSGWTYEQYF
clone_size: -; v_call: TRBV21-1; j_call: TRBJ1-1; d_call: -; cdr3_nt: TGTGCCAGCAGCAAAGTCTGGACAGGGACGACTGAAGCTTTCTTT; cdr3_aa: CASSKVWTGTTEAFF
clone_size: -; v_call: TRBV5-4; j_call: TRBJ2-3; d_call: -; cdr3_nt: TGTGCCAGCCAGGGGGGGCCAGAGGATACGCAGTATTTT; cdr3_aa: CASQGGPEDTQYF
clone_size: few; v_call: TRBV18; j_call: TRBJ2-7; d_call: -; cdr3_nt: TGTGCCAGCTCACCAGAATCCCACGAGCAGTACTTC; cdr3_aa: CASSPESHEQYF
clone_size: -; v_call: TRBV28; j_call: TRBJ1-5; d_call: TRBD1; cdr3_nt: TGTGCCAGCAGTTTAGCCCGACAGGGAAATCAGCCCCAGCATTTT; cdr3_aa: CASSLARQGNQPQHF
clone_size: -; v_call: TRBV6-1; j_call: TRBJ2-5; d_call: TRBD1; cdr3_nt: TGTGCCAGCAGTGGGGGGACAGCCACACGCCAAGAGACCCAGTACTTC; cdr3_aa: CASSGGTATRQETQYF